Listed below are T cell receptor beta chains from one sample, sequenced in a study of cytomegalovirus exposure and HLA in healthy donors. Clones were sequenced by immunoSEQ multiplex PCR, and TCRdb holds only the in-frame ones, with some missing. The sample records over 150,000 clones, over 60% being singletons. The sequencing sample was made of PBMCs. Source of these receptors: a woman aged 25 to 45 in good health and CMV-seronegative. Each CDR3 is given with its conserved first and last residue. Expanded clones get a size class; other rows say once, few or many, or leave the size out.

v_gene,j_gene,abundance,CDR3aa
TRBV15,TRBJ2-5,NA,CATSRDFLSDPGEETQYF
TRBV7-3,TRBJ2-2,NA,CASSYPGREGTGELFF
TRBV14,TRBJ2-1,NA,CASSRLVGQVNNEQFF
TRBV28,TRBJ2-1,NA,CASRNYDRYNEQFF
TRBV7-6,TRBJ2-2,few,CASSLARLADTLNTGELFF
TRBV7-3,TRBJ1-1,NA,CASSLNAGITEAFF
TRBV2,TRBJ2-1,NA,CASKLLASYNEQFF
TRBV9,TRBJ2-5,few,CASSVGGGGTQETQYF
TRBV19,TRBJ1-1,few,CASSIGNRGGEAFF
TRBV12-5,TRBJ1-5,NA,CASGSTGQGQQSNQPQHF
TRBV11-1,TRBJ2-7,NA,CASSLPTGVAYEQYF
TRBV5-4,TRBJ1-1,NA,CASSLFEGTEAFF
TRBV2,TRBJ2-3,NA,CASSWDRVTDTQYF
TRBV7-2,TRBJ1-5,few,CASSFRTAGNQPQHF
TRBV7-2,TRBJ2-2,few,CASSQTGGGTGELFF
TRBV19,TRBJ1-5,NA,CASSMGGFQPQHF
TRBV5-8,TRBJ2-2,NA,CASSRLAGGPGELFF
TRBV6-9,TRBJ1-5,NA,CASRSDRNSNQPQHF
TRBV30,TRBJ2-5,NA,CAWSVTSGVGTQYF
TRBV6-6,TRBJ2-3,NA,CASSQLEGVYPNTQYF
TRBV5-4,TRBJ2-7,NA,CASSSTLTSARMEQYF
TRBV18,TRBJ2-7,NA,CASSPTDSTYEQYF